The TCR beta chain described here comes from a study of cytotoxic CD8 clonotypes in ibrutinib-treated CLL. As for the study in general: After a median of around 70 months, some 15 patients stayed remitted and approximately twelve progressed; responses had been partial in approximately 24 and complete in 2. The response samples were taken once patients had been treated for a median of about 12 months, range 6 to 36.

The method was immunoSEQ multiplex PCR; TCRdb's version includes in-frame clones alone and lacks a portion of them. The data show over 200,000 clones, with 60% to 80% seen just once and 11% held by the top ten. Many counts were recorded for this clone. Losses at the gene ends were 6 bases for V and 5 bases for J; bases not matched to a gene: 6. Germline V gene sequence: CDR1 LNHDA, CDR2 SQIVND (reference sequence). This CDR3 contains 15 residues. The genes are TRBV19 and TRBJ2-1, with TRBD2 matching over 11 bases. The sequences come from PBMCs, collected after 12 months of ibrutinib treatment. The TCR sequence derives from a human donor with chronic lymphocytic leukemia. The CDR3 here is CASSPGTSGHNEQFF. The CDR3 region has the DNA TGTGCCAGTAGCCCCGGGACTAGCGGTCACAATGAGCAGTTCTTC.